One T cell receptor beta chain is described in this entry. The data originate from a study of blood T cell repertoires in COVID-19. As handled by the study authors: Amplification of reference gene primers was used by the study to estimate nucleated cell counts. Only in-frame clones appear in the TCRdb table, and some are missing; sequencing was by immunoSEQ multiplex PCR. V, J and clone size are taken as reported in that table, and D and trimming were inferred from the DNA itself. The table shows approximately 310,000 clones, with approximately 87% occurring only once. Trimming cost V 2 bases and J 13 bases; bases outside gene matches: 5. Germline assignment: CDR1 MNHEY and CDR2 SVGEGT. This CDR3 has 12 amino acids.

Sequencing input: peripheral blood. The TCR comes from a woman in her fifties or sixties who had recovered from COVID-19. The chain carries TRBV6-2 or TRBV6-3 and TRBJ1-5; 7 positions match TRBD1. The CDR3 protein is CASSYVEGAQHF. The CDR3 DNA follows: TGTGCCAGCAGTTACGTCGAGGGGGCGCAGCATTTT.